One T cell receptor beta chain is described in this entry. Its antigen remains unknown. The data were taken from a study of cytomegalovirus exposure and HLA in healthy donors. This PCR relied on a set of 60 Vbeta primers and 13 Jbeta primers. Sequenced by immunoSEQ multiplex PCR; TCRdb stores in-frame clones only, minus some. The sample consists of 130,000 to 150,000 clones, about 75% of them appearing once. Healthy bone marrow donors made up the donors. There were likely unrecorded immune exposures, though donors were nominally healthy when sampled. CDR1 is SGHAT and CDR2 is FQNNGV in the germline V gene. CDR3 length equals 14 residues. Between the trimmed V and J ends, which lost 5 bases and 8 bases, there was a span of 16 bases. Findings and caveats of the study: Some V segments, including TRBV6-2 and TRBV6-3, were excluded as indistinguishable.

Sequencing used PBMCs. The TCR was taken from a woman in her 30s in good health and CMV-seronegative. The V and J genes are TRBV11-2 and TRBJ2-4, with a tentative D call TRBD2 (7 bases). The CDR3 region has the DNA TGTGCCAGCAGCCCCGGGGGGCACCAGGACATTCAGTACTTC. Translated: CASSPGGHQDIQYF.